The 14 T cell receptor beta chains below all came from one sample that was sequenced in a study of early T cells in non-severe SARS-CoV-2 infection (dated by TCRdb to 2020 to 2023). The library was prepared using 5' RACE. The sample was run on a NextSeq 500. TCRdb reprocessed the public reads (quality trimming at Q25 with fastp, clone calling with MiXCR) and kept in-frame beta chains. Every entry covers one CDR3 protein and lists the most common genes and DNA from its rows. A total of some 80,000 distinct CDR3 sequences appear in this sample, more than 4% of them only once. Under 8% of the sample lies in the top ten. Source: whole blood, taken at baseline. These receptors were collected from an adult who was a healthcare worker with PCR-confirmed SARS-CoV-2 infection or an uninfected control (not recorded which).

The chain links TRBV12-3 or TRBV12-4 to TRBJ2-1; 7 bases agree with TRBD2. Trimming removed 7 bases from V and 15 bases from J; junction bases left unmatched: 12. This CDR3 has 12 amino acids. The chain's CDR3 is CASTWGGDEAFF. CDR3 sequence (DNA): TGTGCCAGCACCTGGGGGGGGGATGAAGCGTTCTTC.

The V call is TRBV2, the J call TRBJ2-5, with 9 bases matching TRBD1. Germline V gene sequence: CDR1 SNHLY, CDR2 FYNNEI. This CDR3 is 14 amino acids long. V shed 6 bases and J 1 base; nucleotides not matched to a gene: 3. CDR3 amino acids: CASSGDRAQETQYF. In DNA form, the CDR3 reads TGTGCCAGCAGCGGGGACAGGGCCCAAGAGACCCAGTACTTC.

This clonotype was counted many times. This rearrangement joins TRBV10-1 to TRBJ2-3; TRBD2 aligns across 7 bases. CDR1 is WNHNN, CDR2 SYGVQD, per germline (reference sequence). The CDR3 totals 19 residues. The V gene end was trimmed by 6 bases and the J gene end by 5 bases; junction bases not matched to a gene: 23. CDR3 amino acids: CASRPGRLALRELGDTQYF. The CDR3 DNA reads as TGCGCCAGCAGACCCGGGCGTCTGGCCTTGCGGGAGTTAGGAGATACGCAGTATTTT.

This clonotype was picked up many times. V usage is TRBV18 and J usage is TRBJ2-1; the match to TRBD1 covers 8 bases. The junction had 4 bases not matched to a gene; V was cut back by 3 bases and J by 0 bases. The CDR3 is 16 residues long. Germline loops: CDR1 KGHSH, CDR2 LQKENI. CDR3 region: CASSPRDRSSYNEQFF. The CDR3 DNA sequence: TGTGCCAGCTCACCCCGGGACAGGAGCTCCTACAATGAGCAGTTCTTC.

In its sample, this clonotype was seen many times. This chain links TRBV7-6 with TRBJ2-2; TRBD2 matches at 7 bases. The V gene's germline CDR1 is SGHVS and CDR2 FNYEAQ. The CDR3 contains 16 residues. Trimming cost V 5 bases and J 3 bases; bases outside gene matches: 9. In DNA, the CDR3 is TGTGCCAGCAGCCCGCGGCAAAGCGGGGACACCGGGGAGCTGTTTTTT. Amino acids: CASSPRQSGDTGELFF. Complete variable domain (other parts from reference TRBV7-6 and TRBJ2-2): GAGVSQSPRYKVTKRGQDVALRCDPISGHVSLYWYRQALGQGPEFLTYFNYEAQQDKSGLPNDRFSAERPEGSISTLTIQRTEQRDSAMYRCASSPRQSGDTGELFFGEGSRLTVL.

This clonotype was observed many times. J is TRBJ2-3 and V is TRBV12-3 or TRBV12-4; 9 nucleotides align to TRBD1. The V gene end was trimmed by 6 bases and the J gene end by 3 bases; junction bases not matched to a gene: 10. The CDR3 contains 16 residues. The CDR3 DNA is TGTGCCAGCAGGCCTACGACAGGGGGAGTTACAGATACGCAGTATTTT. Encoded protein: CASRPTTGGVTDTQYF.

This clonotype was seen a handful of times. One end of the junction varies from germline; a read error may be responsible. V usage is TRBV15 and J usage is TRBJ2-3; tentatively, D is TRBD2 (6 bases). The CDR3 consists of 16 residues. CDR1 is LNHNV, CDR2 YYDKDF, per germline (reference sequence). The CDR3, as DNA: TGTGTCACCAGCGGAGGGCCCAGTACAGGCACAGATACGCAGTATTTT. This gives the protein CVTSGGPSTGTDTQYF.

There are a few counts of this clonotype. The rearrangement joins TRBV7-9 to TRBJ2-3; D is unresolved. CDR1 SEHNR and CDR2 FQNEAQ come from the germline V gene (reference sequence). The CDR3 spans 13 residues. V lost 2 bases and J 0 bases, leaving 3 bases between the germline ends. CDR3 in amino acids: CASSLKSTDTQYF. For the CDR3, the DNA is TGTGCCAGCAGCTTAAAGAGCACAGATACGCAGTATTTT.

In its sample, this clonotype was seen many times. The chain recombines TRBV30 with TRBJ1-2, with D unresolved. The CDR3 totals 10 residues. With 5 bases removed from V and 12 bases from J, the gap between germline ends came to 13 bases. The germline gives CDR1 GTSNPN, CDR2 SVGIG (reference sequence). The CDR3 loop reads CAWGRQKNTF. As DNA, the CDR3 is TGTGCCTGGGGCAGGCAAAAAAACACCTTC.

This clonotype was observed many times. The CDR3 DNA follows: TGCAGTGCTCACCCCAGCTCCTACGAGCAGTACTTC. Translated: CSAHPSSYEQYF. The chain couples TRBV20-1 to TRBJ2-7, with D hard to call. Trimming pared 5 bases from V and 0 bases from J, leaving 8 bases between. Germline V gene lookup returns CDR1 DFQATT and CDR2 SNEGSKA (reference sequence). CDR3 length: 12 amino acids.

The J gene is TRBJ1-5, the V gene TRBV2; 9 nucleotides line up with TRBD1. CDR1 is SNHLY and CDR2 is FYNNEI in the germline V gene. This CDR3 region has 12 residues. J lost 6 bases, V lost 6 bases, and 0 bases had no gene match. The CDR3 reads CASRTGGQPQHF. The CDR3 region has the DNA TGTGCCAGCAGGACAGGGGGTCAGCCCCAGCATTTT.

This clonotype was recorded at least ten times. The CDR3 sequence is CASTPRVAEPVFYNEQFF. The CDR3 DNA reads as TGTGCCAGCACCCCTCGGGTAGCGGAGCCCGTCTTCTACAATGAGCAGTTCTTC. The J gene is TRBJ2-1, the V gene TRBV7-9; D perhaps matches TRBD2 (6 bases). Trimming pared 7 bases from V and 3 bases from J, leaving 25 bases between. CDR1 and CDR2 (germline): SEHNR, FQNEAQ (reference sequence). This CDR3 is built from 18 residues. Drawing the rest from reference TRBV7-9 and TRBJ2-1, the complete variable domain is DTGVSQNPRHKITKRGQNVTFRCDPISEHNRLYWYRQTLGQGPEFLTYFQNEAQLEKSRLLSDRFSAERPKGSFSTLEIQRTEQGDSAMYLCASTPRVAEPVFYNEQFFGPGTRLTVL.

This clonotype has ten or more counts. No conserved phenylalanine or tryptophan is present at the end of the CDR3, so a read error is the likely explanation. The limits of the CDR3 on the DNA are not certain, so only TCRdb's listed CDR3 is given. The genes are TRBV7-9 and TRBJ2-3; the table's D call, TRBD2, has no DNA check behind it. The CDR3 totals 9 residues, both ends included. Per germline, CDR1 SEHNR and CDR2 FQNEAQ (reference sequence). The CDR3 here is CASSTPTPP.

This clonotype appeared many times. The chain joins TRBV30 to TRBJ2-3, with no clear D. There are 12 residues in the CDR3. The germline V gene has CDR1 GTSNPN and CDR2 SVGIG (reference sequence). V was trimmed by 4 bases and J by 6 bases, leaving 11 bases between them. The CDR3 spells CAWTLGTDTQYF. Here the CDR3 DNA reads TGTGCCTGGACCCTAGGTACCGATACGCAGTATTTT.